This record looks at one T cell receptor beta chain sequence and its context. What it recognizes is unknown. Libraries were prepared by immunoSEQ multiplex PCR; TCRdb keeps only in-frame clonotypes and omits some of them. Of a few hundred thousand clones in the sample, roughly 84% were seen once. Each CD8 memory set brought CD45RO+ cells together with CCR7-negative CD45RA+ TemRA cells. The V and J ends lost 1 base and 0 bases, in that order; junction bases with no gene match: 3. Per the germline V gene, CDR1 is LGHNA and CDR2 is YSLEER. The CDR3 runs 16 residues. This record belongs to a study of shared clonotypes between healthy human individuals. Overall study results and limits: Among non-shared clonotypes, generation probabilities were lower than among those shared by all four donors.

The sample consisted of memory CD8+ T cells sorted from blood. Subset defined: CD45RO+ cells pooled with CCR7-negative TemRA cells. The chain uses TRBV4-3 and TRBJ2-1; 7 bases line up with TRBD1. The receptor was derived from a man aged 18-30 years in good health. The CDR3 is CASSQGTGVSYNEQFF. The CDR3 coding sequence is TGCGCCAGCAGCCAAGGTACAGGGGTCTCCTACAATGAGCAGTTCTTC.